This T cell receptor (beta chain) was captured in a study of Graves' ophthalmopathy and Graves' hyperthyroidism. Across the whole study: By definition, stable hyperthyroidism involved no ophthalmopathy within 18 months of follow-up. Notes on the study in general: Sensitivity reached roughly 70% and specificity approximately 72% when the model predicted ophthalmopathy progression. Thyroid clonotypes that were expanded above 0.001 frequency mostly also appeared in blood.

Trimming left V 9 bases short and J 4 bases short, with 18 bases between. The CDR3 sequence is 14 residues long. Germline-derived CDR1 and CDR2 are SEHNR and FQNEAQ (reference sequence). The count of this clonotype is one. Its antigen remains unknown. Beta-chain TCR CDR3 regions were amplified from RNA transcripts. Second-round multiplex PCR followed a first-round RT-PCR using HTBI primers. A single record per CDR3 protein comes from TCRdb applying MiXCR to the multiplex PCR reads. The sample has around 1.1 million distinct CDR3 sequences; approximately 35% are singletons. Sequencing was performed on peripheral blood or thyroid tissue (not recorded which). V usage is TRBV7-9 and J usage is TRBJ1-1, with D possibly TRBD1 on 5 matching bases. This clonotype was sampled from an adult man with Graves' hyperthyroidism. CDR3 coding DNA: TGTGCCAGTAGAGATCAGGGTCGTGGCACTGAAGCTTTCTTT. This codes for CASRDQGRGTEAFF.